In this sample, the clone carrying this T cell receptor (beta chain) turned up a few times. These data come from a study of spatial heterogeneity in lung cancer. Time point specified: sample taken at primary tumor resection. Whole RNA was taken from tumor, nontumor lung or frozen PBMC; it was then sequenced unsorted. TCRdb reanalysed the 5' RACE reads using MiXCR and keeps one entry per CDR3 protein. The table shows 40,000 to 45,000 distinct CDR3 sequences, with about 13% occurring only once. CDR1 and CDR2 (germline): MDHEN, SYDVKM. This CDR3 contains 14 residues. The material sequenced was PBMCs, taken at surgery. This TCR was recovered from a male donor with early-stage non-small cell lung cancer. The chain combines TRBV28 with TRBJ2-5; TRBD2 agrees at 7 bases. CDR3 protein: CLHGRESVQETQYF. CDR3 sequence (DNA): TGTCTCCACGGGCGGGAGTCGGTCCAAGAGACCCAGTACTTC.